This TCR beta chain stems from a study of a mutant IDH1 vaccine in newly diagnosed glioma. Libraries were prepared by immunoSEQ multiplex PCR; TCRdb keeps only in-frame clonotypes and omits some of them. The sample includes around 88,000 clones, about 82% seen only once; the top ten take less than 8.5%. The time point: baseline, week 1 (first vaccination visit). The treatment here: pre-vaccination baseline after standard-of-care therapy. The CDR3 covers 15 residues. With V trimmed by 0 bases and J by 2 bases, 1 base remained unmatched. Germline loops: CDR1 SGDLS, CDR2 YYNGEE. The sequence derives from a man aged 35 to 55 with glioma. V and J are TRBV9 and TRBJ2-2; TRBD2 matches at 7 bases. This material consisted of PBMCs, taken from a glioma patient treated with radiotherapy, temozolomide or both. CDR3 amino acids: CASSVGGRNTGELFF. The DNA of the CDR3 is TGTGCCAGCAGCGTAGGCGGGAGAAACACCGGGGAGCTGTTTTTT. Combining the CDR3 with reference TRBV9 and TRBJ2-2 gives the whole variable domain DSGVTQTPKHLITATGQRVTLRCSPRSGDLSVYWYQQSLDQGLQFLIQYYNGEERAKGNILERFSAQQFPDLHSELNLSSLELGDSALYFCASSVGGRNTGELFFGEGSRLTVL.